A single sample is the source of the 32 T cell receptor beta chains below, sequenced in a study of post-analysis software for immune sequencing data. Unique molecular identifiers were built into the TCR beta cDNA libraries. TCRdb ran MiXCR on the PCR reads and lists one entry per CDR3 protein. This sample has roughly 410,000 distinct CDR3 sequences, with less than 35% found just once. Study-wide results and limits: TRBV segments more frequent in patients than in controls numbered five and included TRBV5-6, TRBV5-1 and TRBV20-1.

These receptors lack a known antigen. Specimen: blood. The receptors were gathered from a girl aged 5-17 years with multiple sclerosis.

The V and J genes are TRBV6-5 and TRBJ2-1; weak D call: TRBD1 (5 bases). The germline gives CDR1 MNHEY, CDR2 SVGAGI. V lost 7 bases, J lost 9 bases, and 13 bases lay in between. The CDR3 extends over 12 amino acids. The CDR3 DNA follows: TGTGCCAGCACCAGAAGGGGTGGTGAGCAGTTCTTC. Amino acid sequence: CASTRRGGEQFF.

V gene TRBV7-8 combines with J gene TRBJ2-3, with TRBD1 matching over 7 bases. This CDR3 is built from 14 residues. Trimming cost V 1 base and J 6 bases; bases outside gene matches: 4. Germline V gene lookup returns CDR1 SGHVS and CDR2 FQNEAQ. The CDR3 reads CASSLDRDSDTQYF. The CDR3 DNA follows: TGTGCCAGCAGCTTAGACCGGGACAGTGATACGCAGTATTTT.

The chain recombines TRBV6-5 with TRBJ2-1, with a weak D call TRBD1 (5 bases). V dropped 6 bases and J dropped 0 bases, with 15 bases sitting between them. CDR1 MNHEY and CDR2 SVGAGI come from the germline V gene. The CDR3 is made up of 16 amino acids. The CDR3: CASRSGRALSYNEQFF. CDR3 nucleotide sequence: TGTGCCAGCAGGTCCGGCAGGGCCCTCTCCTACAATGAGCAGTTCTTC.

The chain links TRBV6-2 or TRBV6-3 to TRBJ2-7, with TRBD1 matching over 7 bases. V was pared by 4 bases and J by 3 bases, with 6 bases of the junction left unmatched. Germline CDR1 MNHEY, CDR2 SVGEGT. CDR3 length: 14 amino acids. Here the CDR3 reads CASSSPGQLYEQYF. Here the CDR3 DNA reads TGTGCCAGCAGTTCCCCGGGACAGCTCTACGAGCAGTACTTC.

The chain combines TRBV4-1 with TRBJ1-5, with D maybe TRBD1 (6 bases). Germline-derived CDR1 and CDR2 are MGHRA and YSYEKL. V shed 3 bases and J shed 5 bases, with 14 bases lying between them. The CDR3 runs to 15 residues. CDR3 nucleotides: TGCGCCAGCAGCCACCAAGACAGGACGGATCAGCCCCAGCATTTT. Its translation is CASSHQDRTDQPQHF.

The chain is built from TRBV7-9 and TRBJ2-5; 7 bases are a match to TRBD1. V lost 4 bases and J lost 5; bases outside the gene matches: 10. Germline V gene lookup returns CDR1 SEHNR and CDR2 FQNEAQ (reference sequence). The length of the CDR3 is 15 residues. The CDR3 region is CASSSPTGSEETQYF. For the CDR3, the DNA is TGTGCCAGCAGCTCCCCGACAGGGTCGGAGGAGACCCAGTACTTC.

This clonotype was observed at least ten times. The CDR3 loop is CSVGRPGVAIQYF. CDR3 in DNA: TGCAGCGTTGGGCGACCGGGGGTTGCCATTCAGTACTTC. J is TRBJ2-4 and V is TRBV29-1, with D perhaps TRBD2 (6 bases). The length of the CDR3 is 13 residues. CDR1 is SQVTM, CDR2 ANQGSEA, per germline. Trimming removed 4 bases from V and 9 bases from J, with 16 bases in between.

The chain joins TRBV14 to TRBJ2-1; 8 bases line up with TRBD2. Germline V CDR1 and CDR2: SGHDN, FVKESK. This CDR3 region has 14 residues. V lost 1 base to trimming and J lost 6 bases; unmatched junction nucleotides: 2. The CDR3 DNA reads TGTGCCAGCAGCCAAGCACTAGCGGTCAATGAGCAGTTCTTC. It translates to CASSQALAVNEQFF.

This clonotype occurred a few times. This chain joins TRBV20-1 and TRBJ1-1, with unresolved D. The ends were cut back, 2 bases at V and 1 base at J, with 11 bases in the middle. Germline values: CDR1 DFQATT, CDR2 SNEGSKA (reference sequence). The CDR3 is 14 amino acids. The CDR3 DNA sequence: TGCAGTGCTAGATCGCAGTCCACGAACACTGAAGCTTTCTTT. It codes for CSARSQSTNTEAFF.

This clonotype showed up just a few times. This chain joins TRBV13 and TRBJ2-7, with 7 bases lining up with TRBD1. This CDR3 comprises 15 residues. Germline loops: CDR1 PRHDT, CDR2 FYEKMQ (reference sequence). The trim removed 4 bases at V and 0 bases at J, leaving 6 bases unmatched. The CDR3, as DNA: TGTGCCAGCAGCTCGACAGGGTTTAGCTCCTACGAGCAGTACTTC. This translates into CASSSTGFSSYEQYF.

This clonotype appeared a single time. V gene TRBV5-1 combines with J gene TRBJ1-2; D unclear. The CDR3 covers 18 residues. The germline V and J ends were trimmed by 5 bases and 2 bases, with 25 bases remaining between them. Germline V gene data show CDR1 as SGHRS and CDR2 as YFSETQ. The CDR3 coding sequence is TGCGCCAGCAGTAGGGAAGCAGGAGCGGCTCAATACAACTATGGCTACACCTTC. It yields the protein CASSREAGAAQYNYGYTF.

The chain recombines TRBV6-5 with TRBJ1-6; D unclear. V was trimmed by 2 bases and J by 4 bases, leaving 6 bases between them. This CDR3 is 14 amino acids long. Germline CDR1 MNHEY, CDR2 SVGAGI. The CDR3, as DNA: TGTGCCAGCAGTTACCGACGATATAATTCACCCCTCCACTTT. Its protein is CASSYRRYNSPLHF.

This rearrangement joins TRBV27 to TRBJ1-5; the D gene is possibly TRBD1 (5 bases). The V gene lost 6 bases and the J gene lost 3 bases, with 12 bases spanning the gap. The germline CDR1 and CDR2 sequences are MNHEY and SMNVEV (reference sequence). The CDR3 has 14 residues. The CDR3 coding sequence is TGTGCCAGCAGCCCCGGGGGGTACAATCAGCCCCAGCATTTT. It translates to CASSPGGYNQPQHF.

This chain connects TRBV7-9 to TRBJ1-2; no firm D call. The CDR3 sequence is 12 residues long. From germline, CDR1 is SEHNR and CDR2 FQNEAQ (reference sequence). Trimming stripped 6 bases from V and 0 bases from J, with 5 bases between. The CDR3 is CASRLANYGYTF. CDR3 nucleotide sequence: TGTGCCAGCAGGCTAGCTAACTATGGCTACACCTTC.

The chain has TRBV6-2 or TRBV6-3 and TRBJ2-5, with 7 bases matching TRBD1. V was clipped by 7 bases and J by 4 bases; unmatched bases: 6. This CDR3 is built from 13 residues. CDR1 MNHEY and CDR2 SVGEGT come from the germline V gene. CDR3 DNA: TGTGCCAGCACCAGGGGGTTACGAGAGACCCAGTACTTC. It codes for CASTRGLRETQYF.

This clonotype appeared a few times. In nucleotides, the CDR3 is TGTGCCATCAGGGAGACTAGCGGGGGGTTTCGGAACAATGAGCAGTTCTTC. It yields the protein CAIRETSGGFRNNEQFF. V gene TRBV10-3 combines with J gene TRBJ2-1; 13 bases fit TRBD2. This CDR3 contains 17 residues. V shed 6 bases, J shed 5 bases, and the junction held 10 bases outside the gene matches. The germline gives CDR1 ENHRY, CDR2 SYGVKD.

The chain employs TRBV4-3 and TRBJ1-5; D is ambiguous. CDR1 is LGHNA and CDR2 is YSLEER in the germline V gene. Trimming stripped 4 bases from V and 8 bases from J, with 12 bases between. The CDR3 loop spans 13 amino acids. CDR3 coding DNA: TGCGCCAGCAGCCCCTCCCGCGCGGAGCCCCAGCATTTT. Translation gives CASSPSRAEPQHF.

The chain links TRBV12-3 or TRBV12-4 to TRBJ2-7, with D perhaps matching TRBD2 (6 bases). This CDR3 region has 16 residues. V lost 4 bases and J lost 6, with 22 bases in between. The CDR3 sequence is CASSYAFLRGRGEQYF. The CDR3 nucleotides are TGTGCCAGCAGTTACGCTTTTTTGCGGGGTAGGGGCGAGCAGTACTTC.

The chain has TRBV20-1 and TRBJ1-1, with 9 bases identical to TRBD1. J gave up 2 bases and V 7 bases, and 8 bases lay outside the gene matches. From germline, CDR1 is DFQATT and CDR2 SNEGSKA (reference sequence). This CDR3 contains 14 residues. The CDR3 sequence is CSVPQGATNTEAFF. CDR3 bases: TGCAGTGTCCCACAGGGGGCGACCAACACTGAAGCTTTCTTT.

The chain has TRBV7-9 and TRBJ2-7; D gene ambiguous. Deletions cut 1 base from V and 6 bases from J, with 7 bases between. Per the germline V gene, CDR1 is SEHNR and CDR2 is FQNEAQ (reference sequence). CDR3 length equals 12 residues. The DNA for the CDR3 is TGTGCCAGCAGCTTAGACCCAGGCGAGCAGTACTTC. Its protein is CASSLDPGEQYF.

The chain has TRBV6-5 and TRBJ2-5; 8 bases fit TRBD2. Trimming removed 11 bases from V and 1 base from J; junction bases left unmatched: 3. This CDR3 has 12 residues. The germline V gene encodes CDR1 MNHEY and CDR2 SVGAGI. As DNA, the CDR3 is TGTGCCTCGGGGGGGTCCCAAGAGACCCAGTACTTC. Its translation: CASGGSQETQYF.

The J gene is TRBJ1-2, the V gene TRBV5-6; 10 bases are a match to TRBD1. CDR3 length equals 15 residues. The germline V gene has CDR1 SGHDT and CDR2 YYEEEE. V shed 6 bases, J shed 4 bases, and the junction held 9 bases outside the gene matches. CDR3 in DNA: TGTGCCAGCACGATTCTGGGACAGGGGATCTATGGCTACACCTTC. It codes for CASTILGQGIYGYTF.

This clonotype was seen many times. The chain uses TRBV4-1 and TRBJ2-7; a possible D gene is TRBD2 (6 bases). V was trimmed by 5 bases and J by 6 bases, leaving 14 bases between them. This CDR3 spans 13 amino acids. CDR1 and CDR2 (germline): MGHRA, YSYEKL. The CDR3 spells CASSSPGLGEQYF. As DNA, the CDR3 is TGCGCCAGCAGCTCTCCGGGACTGGGCGAGCAGTACTTC.

This clonotype was observed a handful of times. J is TRBJ1-2 and V is TRBV29-1; 7 nucleotides line up with TRBD1. V lost 7 bases to trimming and J lost 10 bases; unmatched junction nucleotides: 12. The CDR3 loop spans 12 amino acids. In germline, CDR1 is SQVTM, CDR2 ANQGSEA. As DNA, the CDR3 is TGCAGCGCCGGACGGGACAGCCGAACCTACACCTTC. This translates into CSAGRDSRTYTF.

This rearrangement joins TRBV4-1 to TRBJ2-7, with 7 bases that match TRBD1. Germline values: CDR1 MGHRA, CDR2 YSYEKL. The length of the CDR3 is 15 residues. V shed 4 bases and J 2 bases; nucleotides not matched to a gene: 8. The CDR3 spells CASSPFAGTAYEQYF. The CDR3 DNA reads TGCGCCAGCAGCCCATTCGCCGGGACAGCCTACGAGCAGTACTTC.

This chain uses TRBV7-9 with TRBJ2-1; perhaps TRBD1 as D (6 bases). Looked up from germline, CDR1 is SEHNR and CDR2 is FQNEAQ (reference sequence). This CDR3 region has 14 residues. Trimming removed 5 bases from V and 15 bases from J, with 23 bases in between. CDR3 sequence: CASSHDSDRLNWFF. In nucleotides, the CDR3 is TGTGCCAGCAGCCACGACAGCGACAGGTTAAATTGGTTCTTC. The variable domain in full, with the rest retrieved from reference TRBV7-9 and TRBJ2-1, is DTGVSQNPRHKITKRGQNVTFRCDPISEHNRLYWYRQTLGQGPEFLTYFQNEAQLEKSRLLSDRFSAERPKGSFSTLEIQRTEQGDSAMYLCASSHDSDRLNWFFGPGTRLTVL.

The rearrangement uses TRBV6-1 and TRBJ2-5, with a weak D call TRBD1 (5 bases). Germline CDR1 reads MNHNS; CDR2 reads SASEGT. Trimming took 4 bases from V and 13 from J, leaving 13 bases between them. CDR3 size: 11 residues. The CDR3 is CASSVGQPRYF. For the CDR3, the DNA is TGTGCCAGCAGTGTGGGGCAGCCCAGGTACTTC.

This sequence joins TRBV20-1 and TRBJ2-7, with 9 bases lining up with TRBD1. The germline gives CDR1 DFQATT, CDR2 SNEGSKA (reference sequence). There are 14 residues in the CDR3. V lost 4 bases and J lost 3; bases outside the gene matches: 7. This CDR3 is CSATAGTGFYEQYF. The CDR3 bases are TGCAGTGCTACCGCCGGGACAGGGTTCTACGAGCAGTACTTC.

The rearrangement links TRBV4-2 to TRBJ1-2, with TRBD1 as a possible D gene (5 bases). Germline V gene lookup returns CDR1 LGHNA and CDR2 YNFKEQ. Trimming shortened V by 0 bases and J by 2 bases, and 13 bases separated the two germline ends. The CDR3 covers 16 residues. CDR3 loop: CASSQEHGADNYGYTF. In DNA, the CDR3 is TGTGCCAGCAGCCAAGAACACGGGGCCGACAACTATGGCTACACCTTC.

V usage is TRBV6-2 or TRBV6-3 and J usage is TRBJ2-5; D possibly corresponds to TRBD2 (6 bases). The germline V gene encodes CDR1 MNHEY and CDR2 SVGEGT. With 4 bases removed from V and 5 bases from J, the gap between germline ends came to 11 bases. This CDR3 region has 13 residues. The chain's CDR3 is CASSWDLAETQYF. The CDR3 bases are TGTGCCAGCAGTTGGGACTTAGCGGAGACCCAGTACTTC.

As regards this clonotype: At one end the junction does not follow the germline gene, possibly because of a read error. The rearrangement links TRBV6-5 to TRBJ2-3; a possible D gene is TRBD1 (5 bases). CDR1 MNHEY and CDR2 SVGAGI come from the germline V gene. The CDR3 totals 14 residues. CDR3 amino acids: CAGSYSGSTDTQYF. The CDR3 DNA is TGTGCCGGCAGTTACTCAGGGTCTACAGATACGCAGTATTTT.

The chain recombines TRBV7-2 with TRBJ1-2; D is perhaps TRBD1 (5 bases). CDR3 length: 16 amino acids. From germline, CDR1 is SGHTA and CDR2 FQGNSA. V lost 1 base, J lost 5 bases, and 17 bases lay in between. The CDR3 bases are TGTGCCAGCAGCTTAGGCAGGGCTACAATCCAATATGGCTACACCTTC. It encodes CASSLGRATIQYGYTF.